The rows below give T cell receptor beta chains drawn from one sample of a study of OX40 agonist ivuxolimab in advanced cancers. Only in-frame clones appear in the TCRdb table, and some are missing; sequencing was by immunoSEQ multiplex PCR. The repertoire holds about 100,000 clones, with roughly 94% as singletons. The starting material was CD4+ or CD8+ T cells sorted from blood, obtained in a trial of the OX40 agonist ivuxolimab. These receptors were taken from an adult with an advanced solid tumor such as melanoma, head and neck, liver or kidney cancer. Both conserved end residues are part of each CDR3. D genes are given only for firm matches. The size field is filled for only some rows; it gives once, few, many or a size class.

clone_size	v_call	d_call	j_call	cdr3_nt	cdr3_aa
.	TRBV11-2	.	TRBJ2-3	TGTGCCAGCAGCTTCCCTAGAGTCAGCACAGATACGCAGTATTTT	CASSFPRVSTDTQYF
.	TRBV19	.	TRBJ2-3	TGTGCCAGTAGTATTGGCGGATACACAGATACGCAGTATTTT	CASSIGGYTDTQYF
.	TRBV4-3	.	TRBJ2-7	TGCGCCAGCAGCCGAGGGGCAGGCGTCTCCTACGAGCAGTACTTC	CASSRGAGVSYEQYF
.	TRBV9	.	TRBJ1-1	TGTGCCAGCAGCGTAGGGGACCTGACTGAAGCTTTCTTT	CASSVGDLTEAFF
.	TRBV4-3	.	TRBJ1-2	TGCGCCAGCCGAAACGACAGGTACTATGGCTACACCTTC	CASRNDRYYGYTF
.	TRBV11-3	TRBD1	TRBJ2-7	TGTGCCAGCAGCTTAGGAGGACAGGGGGCTTCCGAGCAGTACTTC	CASSLGGQGASEQYF
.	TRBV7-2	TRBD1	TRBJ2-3	TGTGCCAGCAGCTTAGGGACAGGATTCTTCACAGATACGCAGTATTTT	CASSLGTGFFTDTQYF
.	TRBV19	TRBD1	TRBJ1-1	TGTGCCAGTAGTCTCGGGAGGCCCATCCGGGACAGCATGAACACTGAAGCTTTCTTT	CASSLGRPIRDSMNTEAFF
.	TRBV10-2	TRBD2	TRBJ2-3	TGCGCCAGCAGTCTAGCGGGGCGCACAGATACGCAGTATTTT	CASSLAGRTDTQYF
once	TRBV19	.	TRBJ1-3	TGTGCCAGTAGTATGGAGGGGAGCTCTGGAAACACCATATATTTT	CASSMEGSSGNTIYF
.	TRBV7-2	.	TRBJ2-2	TGTGCCAGCGGTAACACCGGGGAGCTGTTTTTT	CASGNTGELFF
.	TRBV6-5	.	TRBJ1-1	TGTGCCAGCAGTTACCAGGGGTGGACTGAAGCTTTCTTT	CASSYQGWTEAFF
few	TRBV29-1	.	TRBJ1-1	TGCAGCGTTGAAGAGGGGCCGAACACTGAAGCTTTCTTT	CSVEEGPNTEAFF
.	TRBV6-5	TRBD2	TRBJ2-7	TGTGCCAGCAGTTCCCGGGGGGGCGGGAGGACCTACGAGCAGTACTTC	CASSSRGGGRTYEQYF
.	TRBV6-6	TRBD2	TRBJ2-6	TGTGCCAGCAGATCGGGGGGGTCTGGGGCCAACGTCCTGACTTTC	CASRSGGSGANVLTF
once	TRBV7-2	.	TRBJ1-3	TGTGCCAGCAGCTCCCTCCCGGGGGCTCTGGGCTCTGGAAACACCATATATTTT	CASSSLPGALGSGNTIYF
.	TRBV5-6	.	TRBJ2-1	TGTGCCAGCAGCCGACTAGAACTCAATGAGCAGTTCTTC	CASSRLELNEQFF
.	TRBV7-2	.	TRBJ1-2	TGTGCCAGCAGCTTAGGGCGCAGCACTTATGGCTACACCTTC	CASSLGRSTYGYTF
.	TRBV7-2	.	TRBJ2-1	TGTGCCAGCAGCTTAGCGGCGGGGAGTGAGCAGTTCTTC	CASSLAAGSEQFF
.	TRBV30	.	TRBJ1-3	TGTGCCTGCTCCGGGGTTGGAAACACCATATATTTT	CACSGVGNTIYF
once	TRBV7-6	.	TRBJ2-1	TGTGCCAGCAGCTTATCACATCCCCGACAAACCGGGACCTTCTACAATGAGCAGTTCTTC	CASSLSHPRQTGTFYNEQFF
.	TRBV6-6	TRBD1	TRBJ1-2	TGTGCCAGCAGTTACACCACAGGGGACGGCTACACCTTC	CASSYTTGDGYTF
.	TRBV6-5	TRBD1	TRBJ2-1	TGTGCCAGCAGTTTAAACCAACAGGGGAATGAGCAGTTCTTC	CASSLNQQGNEQFF
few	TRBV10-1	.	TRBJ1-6	TGCGCCAGCAGTGGGGGGACCATTAATTCACCCCTCCACTTT	CASSGGTINSPLHF
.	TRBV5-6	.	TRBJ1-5	TGTGCCAGCAGCTTGTTGCTTCAGGGAGATCAGCCCCAGCATTTT	CASSLLLQGDQPQHF
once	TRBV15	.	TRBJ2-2	TGTGCCACCAGCAGGGGGGGGGCACCCGGGGAGCTGTTTTTT	CATSRGGAPGELFF
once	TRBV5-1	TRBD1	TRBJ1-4	TGCGCCAGCAGCTCAACCGGGACAGGGGACGAAAAACTGTTTTTT	CASSSTGTGDEKLFF
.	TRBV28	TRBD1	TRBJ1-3	TGTGCCAGCAGTTCTACCGGGACAGGGGCCCTCTACTCTGGAAACACCATATATTTT	CASSSTGTGALYSGNTIYF
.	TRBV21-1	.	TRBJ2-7	TGTGCCAGCATGCCCCTCGAGCAGTACTTC	CASMPLEQYF
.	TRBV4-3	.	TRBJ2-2	TGCGCCAGCAGCCAAGATAACCTAGCATCGAACACCGGGGAGCTGTTTTTT	CASSQDNLASNTGELFF
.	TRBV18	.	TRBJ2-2	TGTGCCAGCTCACCGAAGGTCGGCGGGGAGCTGTTTTTT	CASSPKVGGELFF
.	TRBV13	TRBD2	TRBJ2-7	TGTGCCAGCAGCTTATTTTTTGGCGGGAGGGGGAGCGAGCAGTACTTC	CASSLFFGGRGSEQYF
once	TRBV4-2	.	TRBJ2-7	TGTGCCAGCAGCCAAGATCATGGGGCAGGGAGTCTTGGGTACGAGCAGTACTTC	CASSQDHGAGSLGYEQYF
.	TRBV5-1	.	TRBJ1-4	TGCGCCAGCAGCTTGTCACCAGGGGAGGATGAAAAACTGTTTTTT	CASSLSPGEDEKLFF
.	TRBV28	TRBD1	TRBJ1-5	TGTGCCAGCAGTTCCCGGCCGACAGGGAGGAATCAGCCCCAGCATTTT	CASSSRPTGRNQPQHF
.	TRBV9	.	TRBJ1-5	TGTGCCAGCAGCGTTCCCCTCGTGCGGGGACAGCCCCAGCATTTT	CASSVPLVRGQPQHF
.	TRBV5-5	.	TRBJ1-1	TGTGCCAGCAGCCCCCCAGAGGGATGGACTGAAGCTTTCTTT	CASSPPEGWTEAFF
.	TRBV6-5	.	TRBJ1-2	TGTGCCAGCAGGTATCCTCAGGGGCGAAACTATGGCTACACCTTC	CASRYPQGRNYGYTF
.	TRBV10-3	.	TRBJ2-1	TGTGCCATCAGTGAGCGGGAGTCACCGGGAAATGAGCAGTTCTTC	CAISERESPGNEQFF
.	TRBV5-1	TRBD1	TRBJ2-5	TGCGCCAGCAGCTTGGGGGGACAGGTTGGTGGAGAGACCCAGTACTTC	CASSLGGQVGGETQYF
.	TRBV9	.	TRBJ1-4	TGTGCCAGCAGCAGGGACATTAATGAAAAACTGTTTTTT	CASSRDINEKLFF
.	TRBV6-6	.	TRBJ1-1	TGTGCCAGCAGTTACTCAGGGGGGCGAGACACTGAAGCTTTCTTT	CASSYSGGRDTEAFF
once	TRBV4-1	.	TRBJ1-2	TGCGCCAGCAGCCAAGTGGCGGCTTCTAACTATGGCTACACCTTC	CASSQVAASNYGYTF